This T cell receptor (beta chain) was recovered during a study of shared clonotypes between healthy human individuals. As for the study in general: CD4 naive and CD4 memory each took three plates per donor, while CD8 naive took two and CD8 memory one. General observations from the study: Generation probabilities of non-shared clonotypes were lower (relative to those shared by all four donors).

CDR1 is SGDLS, CDR2 YYNGEE, per germline. The CDR3 is made up of 17 amino acids. Deletions cut 4 bases from V and 2 bases from J, with 16 bases between. Note on this clone: Its antigen is unknown.

Every subset's genomic DNA went evenly onto several immunoSEQ plates. Produced via immunoSEQ multiplex PCR; TCRdb's table is partial and in-frame only. The table lists some 1,100,000 clones, 75% to 85% of them singletons. The chain links TRBV9 to TRBJ2-6, with D perhaps assigned TRBD1 or TRBD2 (5 bases each). The clonotype comes from a man aged 18 to 35 in good health. Some clones in this sample may be carry-over from other donors' samples. The sample taken for sequencing was memory CD4+ T cells from PBMCs. Indicated subset: CD45RA-negative fraction. The CDR3 is CASSSSPVGAGANVLTF. As DNA, the CDR3 is TGTGCCAGCAGCTCATCCCCCGTGGGGGCTGGGGCCAACGTCCTGACTTTC.